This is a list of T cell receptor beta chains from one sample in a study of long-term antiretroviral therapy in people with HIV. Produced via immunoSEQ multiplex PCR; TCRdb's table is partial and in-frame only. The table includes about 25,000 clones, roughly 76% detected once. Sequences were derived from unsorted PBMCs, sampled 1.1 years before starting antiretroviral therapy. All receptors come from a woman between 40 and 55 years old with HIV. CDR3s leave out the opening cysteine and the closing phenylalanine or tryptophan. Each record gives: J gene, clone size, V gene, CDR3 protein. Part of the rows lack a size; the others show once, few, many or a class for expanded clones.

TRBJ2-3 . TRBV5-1 ASSFQPPPDTQY
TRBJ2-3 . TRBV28 ASSHRRERTDTQY
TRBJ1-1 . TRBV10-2 ASSEWSTVNTEAF
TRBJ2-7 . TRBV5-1 ASSPTSSYEQY
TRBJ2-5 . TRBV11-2 ASTKSYQETQY
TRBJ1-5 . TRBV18 ASSPKGNSNQPQH
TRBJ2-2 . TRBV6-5 ASWGGGELF
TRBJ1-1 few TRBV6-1 ATSSRGRSEAF
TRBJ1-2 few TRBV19 ATTGGLNYGYT
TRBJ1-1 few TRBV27 ASSLLTGVEAF
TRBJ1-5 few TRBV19 ASSMGNNQPQH
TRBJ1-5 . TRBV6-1 ASRDGQAVNQPQH
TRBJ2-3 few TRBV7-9 ASSPRRGGSDTQY
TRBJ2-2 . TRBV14 ASSPIAGGLTGELF
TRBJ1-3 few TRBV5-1 ASSLGILGRDTIY